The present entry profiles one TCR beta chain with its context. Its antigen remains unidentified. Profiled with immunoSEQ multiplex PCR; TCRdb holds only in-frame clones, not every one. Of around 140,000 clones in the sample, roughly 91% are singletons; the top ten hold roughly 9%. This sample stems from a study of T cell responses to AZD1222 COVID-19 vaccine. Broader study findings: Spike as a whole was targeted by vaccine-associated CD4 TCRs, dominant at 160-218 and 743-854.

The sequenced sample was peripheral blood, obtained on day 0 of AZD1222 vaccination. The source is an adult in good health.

The CDR3 DNA is TGTGCCAGCAGCCCCCCTACCGAGGGGGCGGGCAATGAGCAGTTCTTC. This gives the protein CASSPPTEGAGNEQFF. The V gene is TRBV9, the J gene TRBJ2-1; 7 bases map to TRBD1. V shed 4 bases, J shed 6 bases, and the junction held 13 bases outside the gene matches. Per germline, CDR1 SGDLS and CDR2 YYNGEE. The CDR3 runs to 16 residues.